This TCR beta chain was observed in a study of T cell repertoires in cytomegalovirus infection. Study information: In public TCR beta signatures, there were indications of both CMV infection and matching HLA type.

V gave up 10 bases and J gave up 4 bases; unmatched junction bases: 18. The germline CDR1 and CDR2 sequences are MDHEN and SYDVKM. CDR3 length equals 18 residues. With regard to this clonotype: Its antigen is still unknown.

MiXCR was run by TCRdb on the reads, yielding one entry per CDR3 protein. The sample contains 150,000 to 200,000 distinct CDR3 sequences, 15% to 20% of which appear only once. General study points: Frequencies of public TCR beta families were cumulated, and this identified carriers of CMV plus the relevant HLA. CMV-specific HLA-C-restricted TCR beta clonotypes dominated the ex vivo response.

The J gene is TRBJ2-1, the V gene TRBV28; 11 positions match TRBD2. The sequencing input was CD8+ T cells from PBMCs. This sequence was found in a human donor in good health (CMV status not recorded). Some clones in this sample may be carry-over from other donors' samples. The CDR3 nucleotides are TGTGCCACCCTAAGGTTGGGGACTAGCGGAGGGATTTACAATGAGCAGTTCTTC. Residues: CATLRLGTSGGIYNEQFF.